The T cell receptor beta chain described here comes from a study of T cell responses to AZD1222 COVID-19 vaccine. Second doses at about 4 or about 12 weeks were pooled. General study results and limits: Spike-specific TCR breadth rose after two AZD1222 doses, and depth rose as well. There were mostly white British donors and more females than males, and clonal diversity was possibly underestimated.

Trimming stripped 4 bases from V and 6 bases from J, with 6 bases between. This CDR3 is 11 amino acids long. Regarding this clone: The target antigen is unknown.

Measured with immunoSEQ multiplex PCR; TCRdb has only the in-frame clones, and not every one. Of about 81,000 clones listed, 90% are singletons. Here the sequenced sample was peripheral blood, taken 28 days after the second AZD1222 dose. This rearrangement joins TRBV12-3 or TRBV12-4 to TRBJ1-1; D ambiguous. The TCR comes from an adult who received the AZD1222 COVID-19 vaccine. The chain's CDR3 is CASSSYAEAFF. CDR3 bases: TGTGCCAGCAGTTCTTACGCTGAAGCTTTCTTT.